Detailed here is one TCR beta chain. The junction differs from germline at one of its ends, possibly a read error. There are 15 residues in the CDR3. Germline V gene lookup returns CDR1 SEHNR and CDR2 FQNEAQ (reference sequence). These data originate in a study of blood T cell repertoires in COVID-19. Study-wide context: Whether acute or convalescent, the COVID-19 samples came from the United States, Italy and Spain.

Per the original data handling: Reference gene primer amplification gave nucleated cell count estimates. This table comes from immunoSEQ multiplex PCR, and its TCRdb copy is limited to in-frame clones, with some not included. V, J and clone size are those of that table, while D and trimming were read from the DNA. The repertoire holds roughly 35,000 clones, with 90% as singletons. Sequenced input: peripheral blood. The receptor was isolated from a man in his 70s with acute or convalescent COVID-19. The chain carries TRBV7-9 and TRBJ2-2; 9 positions agree with TRBD1. The CDR3 is CASSLSGTGSGELFF. DNA for the CDR3: TGTGCCAGCAGCTTATCCGGGACAGGGTCCGGAGAGCTGTTTTTT.